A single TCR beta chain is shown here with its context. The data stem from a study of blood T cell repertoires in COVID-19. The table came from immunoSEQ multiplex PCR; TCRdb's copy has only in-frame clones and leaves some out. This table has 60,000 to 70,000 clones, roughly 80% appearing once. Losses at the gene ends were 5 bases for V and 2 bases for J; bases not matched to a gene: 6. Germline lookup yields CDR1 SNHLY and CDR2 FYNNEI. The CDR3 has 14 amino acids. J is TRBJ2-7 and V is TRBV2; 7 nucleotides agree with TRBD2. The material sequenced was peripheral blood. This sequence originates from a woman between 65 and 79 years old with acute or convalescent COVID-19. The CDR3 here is CASSPQRGTYEQYF. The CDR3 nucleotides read TGTGCCAGCAGTCCCCAGCGGGGTACCTACGAGCAGTACTTC. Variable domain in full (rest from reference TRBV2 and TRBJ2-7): EPEVTQTPSHQVTQMGQEVILRCVPISNHLYFYWYRQILGQKVEFLVSFYNNEISEKSEIFDDQFSVERPDGSNFTLKIRSTKLEDSAMYFCASSPQRGTYEQYFGPGTRLTVT.